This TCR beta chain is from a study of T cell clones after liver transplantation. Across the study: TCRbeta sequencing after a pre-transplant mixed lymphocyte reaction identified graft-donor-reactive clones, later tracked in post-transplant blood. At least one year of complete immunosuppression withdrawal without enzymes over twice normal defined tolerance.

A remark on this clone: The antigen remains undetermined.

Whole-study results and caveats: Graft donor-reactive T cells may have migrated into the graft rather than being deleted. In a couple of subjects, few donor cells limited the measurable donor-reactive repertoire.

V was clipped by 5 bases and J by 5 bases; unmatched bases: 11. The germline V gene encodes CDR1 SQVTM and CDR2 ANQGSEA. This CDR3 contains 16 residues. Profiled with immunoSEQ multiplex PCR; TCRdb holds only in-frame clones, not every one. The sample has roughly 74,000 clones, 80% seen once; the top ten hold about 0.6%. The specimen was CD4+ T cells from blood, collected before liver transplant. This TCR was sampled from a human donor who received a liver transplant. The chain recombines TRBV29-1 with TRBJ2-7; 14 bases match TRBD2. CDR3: CSVPHTGTSGSHEQYF. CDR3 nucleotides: TGCAGCGTTCCTCACACCGGGACTAGCGGGAGTCACGAGCAGTACTTC.